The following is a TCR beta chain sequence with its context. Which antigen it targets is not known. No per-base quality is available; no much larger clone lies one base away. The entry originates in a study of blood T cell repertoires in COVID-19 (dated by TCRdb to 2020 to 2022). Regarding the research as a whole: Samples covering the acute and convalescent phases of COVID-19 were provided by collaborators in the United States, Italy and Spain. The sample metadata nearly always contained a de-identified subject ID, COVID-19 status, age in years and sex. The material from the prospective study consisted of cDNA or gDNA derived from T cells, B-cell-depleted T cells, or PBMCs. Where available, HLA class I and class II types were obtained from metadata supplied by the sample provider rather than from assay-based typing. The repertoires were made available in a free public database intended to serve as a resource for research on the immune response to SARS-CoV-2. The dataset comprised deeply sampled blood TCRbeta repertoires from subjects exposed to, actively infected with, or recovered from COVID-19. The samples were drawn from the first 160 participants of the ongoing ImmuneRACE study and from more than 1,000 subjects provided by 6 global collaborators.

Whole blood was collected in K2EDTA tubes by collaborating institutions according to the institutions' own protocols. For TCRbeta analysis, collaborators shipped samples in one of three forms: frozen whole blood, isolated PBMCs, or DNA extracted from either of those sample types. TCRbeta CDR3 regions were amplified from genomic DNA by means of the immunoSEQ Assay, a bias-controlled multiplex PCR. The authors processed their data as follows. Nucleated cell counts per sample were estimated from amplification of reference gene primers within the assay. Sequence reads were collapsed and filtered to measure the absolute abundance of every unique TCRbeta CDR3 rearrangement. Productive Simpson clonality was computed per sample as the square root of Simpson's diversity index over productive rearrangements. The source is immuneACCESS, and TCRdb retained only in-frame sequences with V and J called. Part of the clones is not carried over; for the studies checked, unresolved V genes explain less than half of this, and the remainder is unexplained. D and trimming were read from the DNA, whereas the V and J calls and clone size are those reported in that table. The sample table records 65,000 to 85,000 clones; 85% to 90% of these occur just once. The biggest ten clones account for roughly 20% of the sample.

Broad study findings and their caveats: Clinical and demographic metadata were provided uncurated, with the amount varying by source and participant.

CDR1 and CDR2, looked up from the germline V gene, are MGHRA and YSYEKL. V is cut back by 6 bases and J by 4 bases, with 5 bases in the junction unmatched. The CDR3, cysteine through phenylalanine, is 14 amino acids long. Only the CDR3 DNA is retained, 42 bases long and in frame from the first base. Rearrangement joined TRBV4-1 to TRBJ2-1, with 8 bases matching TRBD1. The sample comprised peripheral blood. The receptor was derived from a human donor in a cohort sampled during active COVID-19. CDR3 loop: CASRTRTGYNEQFF. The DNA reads TGCGCCAGCAGAACAAGGACAGGGTACAATGAGCAGTTCTTC.